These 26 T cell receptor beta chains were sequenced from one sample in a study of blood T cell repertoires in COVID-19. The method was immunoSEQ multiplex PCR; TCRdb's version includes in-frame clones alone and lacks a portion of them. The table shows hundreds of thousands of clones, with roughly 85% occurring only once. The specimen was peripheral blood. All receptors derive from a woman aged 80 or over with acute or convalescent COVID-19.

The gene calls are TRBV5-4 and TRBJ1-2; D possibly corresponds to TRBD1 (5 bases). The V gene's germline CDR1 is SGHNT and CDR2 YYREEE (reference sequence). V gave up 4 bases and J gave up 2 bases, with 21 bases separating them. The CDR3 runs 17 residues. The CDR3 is CASSRGGGTGLNYGYTF. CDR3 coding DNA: TGTGCCAGCAGCCGAGGCGGGGGGACTGGATTAAACTATGGCTACACCTTC.

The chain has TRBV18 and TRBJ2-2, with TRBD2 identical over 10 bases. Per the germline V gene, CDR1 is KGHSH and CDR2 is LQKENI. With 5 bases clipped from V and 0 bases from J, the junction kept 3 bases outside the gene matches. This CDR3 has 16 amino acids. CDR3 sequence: CASSSGTSANTGELFF. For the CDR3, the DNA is TGTGCCAGCTCATCTGGGACTAGCGCGAACACCGGGGAGCTGTTTTTT.

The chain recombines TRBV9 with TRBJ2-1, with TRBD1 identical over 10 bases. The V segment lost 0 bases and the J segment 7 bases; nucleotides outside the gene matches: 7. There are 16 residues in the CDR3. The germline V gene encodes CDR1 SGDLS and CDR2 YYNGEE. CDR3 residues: CASSVVGRTGGNEQFF. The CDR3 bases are TGTGCCAGCAGCGTAGTGGGTCGGACAGGGGGGAATGAGCAGTTCTTC.

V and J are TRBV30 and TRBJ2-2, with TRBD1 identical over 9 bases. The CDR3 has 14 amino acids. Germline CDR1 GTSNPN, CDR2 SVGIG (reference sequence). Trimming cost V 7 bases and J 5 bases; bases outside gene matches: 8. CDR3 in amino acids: CAYTGTGLTGELFF. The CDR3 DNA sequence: TGTGCCTATACCGGGACAGGGTTGACCGGGGAGCTGTTTTTT. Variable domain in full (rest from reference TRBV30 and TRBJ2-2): SQTIHQWPATLVQPVGSPLSLECTVEGTSNPNLYWYRQAAGRGLQLLFYSVGIGQISSEVPQNLSASRPQDRQFILSSKKLLLSDSGFYLCAYTGTGLTGELFFGEGSRLTVL.

The CDR3 DNA follows: TGCGCCAGCAGCTTGGCCCTGGGACAGGGGACAAAACGTGAGTACGAGCAGTACTTC. The encoded protein is CASSLALGQGTKREYEQYF. The chain uses TRBV5-1 and TRBJ2-7; TRBD1 aligns across 10 bases. The CDR3 covers 19 residues. Looked up from germline, CDR1 is SGHRS and CDR2 is YFSETQ. With V trimmed by 0 bases and J by 4 bases, 16 bases remained unmatched. Filled out from reference TRBV5-1 and TRBJ2-7, the complete variable domain reads KAGVTQTPRYLIKTRGQQVTLSCSPISGHRSVSWYQQTPGQGLQFLFEYFSETQRNKGNFPGRFSGRQFSNSRSEMNVSTLELGDSALYLCASSLALGQGTKREYEQYFGPGTRLTVT.

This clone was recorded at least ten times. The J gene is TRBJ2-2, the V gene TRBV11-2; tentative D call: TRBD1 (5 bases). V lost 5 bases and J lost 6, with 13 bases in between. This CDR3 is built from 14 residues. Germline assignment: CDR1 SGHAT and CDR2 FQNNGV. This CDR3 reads CASSPTLGAGELFF. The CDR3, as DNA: TGTGCCAGCAGCCCCACTCTAGGGGCCGGGGAGCTGTTTTTT.

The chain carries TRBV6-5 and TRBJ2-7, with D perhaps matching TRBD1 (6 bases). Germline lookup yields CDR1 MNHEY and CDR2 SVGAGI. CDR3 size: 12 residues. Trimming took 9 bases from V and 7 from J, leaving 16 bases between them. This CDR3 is CASRGYSGEQYF. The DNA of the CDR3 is TGTGCCAGTAGGGGGTATTCTGGTGAGCAGTACTTC.

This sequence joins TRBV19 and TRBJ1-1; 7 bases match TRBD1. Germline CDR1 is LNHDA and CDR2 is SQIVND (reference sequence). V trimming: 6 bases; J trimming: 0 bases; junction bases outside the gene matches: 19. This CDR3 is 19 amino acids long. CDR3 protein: CASSPDRAPNRRMNTEAFF. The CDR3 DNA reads TGTGCCAGTAGCCCCGACAGGGCCCCCAATCGACGAATGAACACTGAAGCTTTCTTT.

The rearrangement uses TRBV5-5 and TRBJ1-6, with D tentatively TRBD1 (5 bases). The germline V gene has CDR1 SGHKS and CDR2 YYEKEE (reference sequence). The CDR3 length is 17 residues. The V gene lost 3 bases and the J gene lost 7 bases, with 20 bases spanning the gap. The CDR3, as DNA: TGTGCCAGCAGCTGGGGGGGACCATTCGAGGCGAATTCACCCCTCCACTTT. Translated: CASSWGGPFEANSPLHF.

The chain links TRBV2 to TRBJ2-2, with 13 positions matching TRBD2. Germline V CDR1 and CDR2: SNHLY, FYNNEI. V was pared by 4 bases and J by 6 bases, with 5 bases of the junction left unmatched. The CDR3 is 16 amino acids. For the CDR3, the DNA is TGTGCCAGCAGTGGACTAGCGGGGGGTTATTCCGGGGAGCTGTTTTTT. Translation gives CASSGLAGGYSGELFF.

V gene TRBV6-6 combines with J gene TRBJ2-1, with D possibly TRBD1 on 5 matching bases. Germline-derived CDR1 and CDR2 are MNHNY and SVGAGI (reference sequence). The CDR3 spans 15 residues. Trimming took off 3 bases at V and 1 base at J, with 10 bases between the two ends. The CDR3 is CASSYQGRSYNEQFF. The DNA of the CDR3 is TGTGCCAGCAGTTATCAGGGTCGGTCCTACAATGAGCAGTTCTTC.

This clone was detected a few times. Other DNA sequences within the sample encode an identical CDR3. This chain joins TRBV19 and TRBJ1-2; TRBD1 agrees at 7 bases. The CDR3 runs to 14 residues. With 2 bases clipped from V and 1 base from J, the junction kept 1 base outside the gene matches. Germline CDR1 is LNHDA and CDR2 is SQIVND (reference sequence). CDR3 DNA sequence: TGTGCCAGTAGTATAACAGGGGATAACTATGGCTACACCTTC. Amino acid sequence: CASSITGDNYGYTF.

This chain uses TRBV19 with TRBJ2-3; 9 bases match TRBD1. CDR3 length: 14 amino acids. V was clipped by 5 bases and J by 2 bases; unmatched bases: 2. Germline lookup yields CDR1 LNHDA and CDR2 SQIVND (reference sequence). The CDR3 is CASSDRGYTDTQYF. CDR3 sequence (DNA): TGTGCCAGTAGTGACAGGGGGTACACAGATACGCAGTATTTT.

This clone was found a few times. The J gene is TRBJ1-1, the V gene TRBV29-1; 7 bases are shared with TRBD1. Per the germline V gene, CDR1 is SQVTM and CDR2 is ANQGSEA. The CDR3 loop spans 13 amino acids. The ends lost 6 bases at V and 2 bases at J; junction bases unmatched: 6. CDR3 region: CSVPGQFNTEAFF. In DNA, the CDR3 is TGCAGCGTACCGGGACAGTTCAACACTGAAGCTTTCTTT.

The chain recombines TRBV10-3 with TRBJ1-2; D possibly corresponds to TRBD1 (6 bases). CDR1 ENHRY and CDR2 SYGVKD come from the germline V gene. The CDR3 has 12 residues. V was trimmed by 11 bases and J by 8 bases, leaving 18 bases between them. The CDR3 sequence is CARRDTSEGYTF. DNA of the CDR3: TGTGCCCGTAGGGACACCTCGGAAGGCTACACCTTC.

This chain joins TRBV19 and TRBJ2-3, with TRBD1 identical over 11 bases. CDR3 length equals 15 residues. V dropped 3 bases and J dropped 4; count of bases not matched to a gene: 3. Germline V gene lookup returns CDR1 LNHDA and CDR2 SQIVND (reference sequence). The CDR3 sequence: CASSIGGQGADTQYF. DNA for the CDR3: TGTGCCAGTAGTATTGGGGGACAGGGGGCAGATACGCAGTATTTT.

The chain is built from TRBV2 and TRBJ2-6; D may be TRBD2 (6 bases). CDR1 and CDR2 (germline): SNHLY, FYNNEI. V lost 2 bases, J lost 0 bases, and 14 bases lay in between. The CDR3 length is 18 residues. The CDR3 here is CASSESPGGISGANVLTF. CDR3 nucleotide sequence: TGTGCCAGCAGTGAATCTCCCGGGGGAATCTCTGGGGCCAACGTCCTGACTTTC.

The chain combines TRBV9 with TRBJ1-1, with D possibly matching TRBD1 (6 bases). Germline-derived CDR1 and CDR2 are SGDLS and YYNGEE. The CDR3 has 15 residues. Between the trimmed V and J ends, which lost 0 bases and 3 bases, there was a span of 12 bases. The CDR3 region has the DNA TGTGCCAGCAGCGTAGCTACAGGGCAGGACACTGAAGCTTTCTTT. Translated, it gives CASSVATGQDTEAFF.

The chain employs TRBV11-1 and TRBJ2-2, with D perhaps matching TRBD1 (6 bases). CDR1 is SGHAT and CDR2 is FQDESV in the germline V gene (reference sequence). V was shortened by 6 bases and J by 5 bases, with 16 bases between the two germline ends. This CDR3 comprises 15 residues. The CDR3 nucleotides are TGTGCCAGCAGTTCTGTGACTCAGGGGACCGGGGAGCTGTTTTTT. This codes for CASSSVTQGTGELFF.

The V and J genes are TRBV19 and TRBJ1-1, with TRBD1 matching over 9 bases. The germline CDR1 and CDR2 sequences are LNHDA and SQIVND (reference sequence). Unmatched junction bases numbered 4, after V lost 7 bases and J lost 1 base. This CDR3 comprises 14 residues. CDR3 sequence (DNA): TGTGCCAGTATGACAGGGGGAACGAACACTGAAGCTTTCTTT. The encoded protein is CASMTGGTNTEAFF.

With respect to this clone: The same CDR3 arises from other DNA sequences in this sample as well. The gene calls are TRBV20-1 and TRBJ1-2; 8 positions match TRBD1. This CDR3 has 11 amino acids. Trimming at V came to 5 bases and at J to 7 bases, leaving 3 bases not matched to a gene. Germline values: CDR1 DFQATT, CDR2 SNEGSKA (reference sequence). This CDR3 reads CSAPGGGGYTF. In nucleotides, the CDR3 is TGCAGTGCTCCAGGGGGCGGTGGCTACACCTTC.

CDR3: CASSPTGGGEAFF. The DNA of the CDR3 is TGTGCCAGTAGCCCGACAGGGGGCGGCGAGGCTTTCTTT. The genes are TRBV19 and TRBJ1-1, with 10 bases that match TRBD1. The CDR3 loop spans 13 amino acids. With V trimmed by 6 bases and J by 11 bases, 9 bases remained unmatched. Germline V gives CDR1 LNHDA, CDR2 SQIVND (reference sequence).

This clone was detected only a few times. CDR3 region: CASSPPRGGGGTTDNEQFF. As DNA, the CDR3 is TGTGCCAGCAGCCCCCCCCGGGGGGGCGGGGGCACTACCGACAATGAGCAGTTCTTC. This chain connects TRBV11-3 to TRBJ2-1, with 8 bases aligning to TRBD2. J gave up 5 bases and V 5 bases, and 20 bases lay outside the gene matches. Germline CDR1 SGHNT, CDR2 YENEEA. The CDR3 spans 19 residues.

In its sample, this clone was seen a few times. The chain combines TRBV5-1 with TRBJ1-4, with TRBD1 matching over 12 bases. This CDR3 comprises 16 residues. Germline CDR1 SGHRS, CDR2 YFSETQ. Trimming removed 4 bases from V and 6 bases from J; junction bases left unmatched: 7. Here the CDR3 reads CASSPGGTGGYEKLFF. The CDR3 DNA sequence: TGCGCCAGCAGCCCGGGAGGGACAGGGGGCTATGAAAAACTGTTTTTT.

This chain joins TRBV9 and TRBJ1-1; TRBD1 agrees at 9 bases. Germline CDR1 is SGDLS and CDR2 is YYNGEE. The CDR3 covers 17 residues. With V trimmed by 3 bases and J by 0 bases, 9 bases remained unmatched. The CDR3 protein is CASSAARTGAMNTEAFF. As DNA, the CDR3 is TGTGCCAGCAGCGCCGCTCGGACAGGGGCCATGAACACTGAAGCTTTCTTT. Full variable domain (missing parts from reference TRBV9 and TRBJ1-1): DSGVTQTPKHLITATGQRVTLRCSPRSGDLSVYWYQQSLDQGLQFLIQYYNGEERAKGNILERFSAQQFPDLHSELNLSSLELGDSALYFCASSAARTGAMNTEAFFGQGTRLTVV.

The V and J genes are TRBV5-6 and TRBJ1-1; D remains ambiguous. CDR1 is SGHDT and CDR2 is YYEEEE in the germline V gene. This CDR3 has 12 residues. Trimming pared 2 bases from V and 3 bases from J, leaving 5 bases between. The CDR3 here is CASSFRDTEAFF. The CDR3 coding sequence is TGTGCCAGCAGCTTTCGTGACACTGAAGCTTTCTTT.